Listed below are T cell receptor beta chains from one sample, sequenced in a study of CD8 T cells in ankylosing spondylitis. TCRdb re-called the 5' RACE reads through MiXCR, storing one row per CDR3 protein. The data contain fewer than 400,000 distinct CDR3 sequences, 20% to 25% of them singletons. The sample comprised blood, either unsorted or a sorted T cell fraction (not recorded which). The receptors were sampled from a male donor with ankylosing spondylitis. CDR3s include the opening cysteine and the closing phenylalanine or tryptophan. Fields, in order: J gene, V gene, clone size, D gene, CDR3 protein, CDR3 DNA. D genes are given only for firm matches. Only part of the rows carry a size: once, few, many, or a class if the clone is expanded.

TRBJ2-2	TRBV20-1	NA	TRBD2	CCATSGRPRGDTGELFF	TGCTGCGCGACTAGCGGGAGGCCAAGGGGGGACACCGGGGAGCTGTTTTTT
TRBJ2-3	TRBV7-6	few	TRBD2	CASSLAGTSDTDTQYF	TGTGCCAGCAGCTTAGCCGGGACTAGCGACACAGATACGCAGTATTTT
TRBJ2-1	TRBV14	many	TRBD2	CASSIRPGLAWYNEQFF	TGTGCCAGCAGCATTCGACCGGGACTAGCGTGGTACAATGAGCAGTTCTTC
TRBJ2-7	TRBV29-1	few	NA	CSVGNGYEQYF	TGCAGCGTTGGAAACGGCTACGAGCAGTACTTC
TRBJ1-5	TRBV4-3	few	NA	CASSQERRFDQPQHF	TGCGCCAGCAGCCAAGAAAGGAGATTTGATCAGCCCCAGCATTTT
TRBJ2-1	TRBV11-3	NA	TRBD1	CASSTRQGGLVEQFF	TGTGCCAGCAGCACCCGACAGGGGGGCTTGGTTGAGCAGTTCTTC
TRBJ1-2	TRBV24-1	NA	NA	CATSDSYAVGNYGYTF	TGTGCCACCAGTGATTCCTACGCAGTGGGGAACTATGGCTACACCTTC
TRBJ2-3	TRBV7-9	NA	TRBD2	CASSLLAGYTDTQYF	TGTGCCAGCAGCTTACTAGCGGGATATACAGATACGCAGTATTTT
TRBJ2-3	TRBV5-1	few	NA	CASAYTGTDTQYF	TGCGCCAGCGCATACACGGGCACAGATACGCAGTATTTT
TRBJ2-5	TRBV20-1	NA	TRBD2	CSASPLARETQYF	TGCAGTGCTAGTCCACTAGCGCGAGAGACCCAGTACTTC
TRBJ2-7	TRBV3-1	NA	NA	CASSQDLATYEQYF	TGTGCCAGCAGCCAAGATCTAGCGACCTACGAGCAGTACTTC
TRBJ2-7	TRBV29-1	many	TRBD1	CSVATGGVDSQYF	TGCAGCGTCGCGACAGGGGGAGTCGATTCGCAGTACTTC
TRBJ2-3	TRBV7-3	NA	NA	CASSTTRGTQYF	TGTGCCAGCAGCACGACTAGGGGTACGCAGTATTTT
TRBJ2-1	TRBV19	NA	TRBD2	CASSKRTSGSYNEQFF	TGTGCCAGTAGTAAAAGGACTAGCGGGAGCTACAATGAGCAGTTCTTC
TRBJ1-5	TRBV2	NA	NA	CASSDFGTPTSNQPQHF	TGTGCCAGCAGTGACTTTGGGACTCCAACAAGCAATCAGCCCCAGCATTTT
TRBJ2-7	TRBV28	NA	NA	CASSLRWGNSYEQYF	TGTGCCAGCAGTTTACGCTGGGGCAACTCCTACGAGCAGTACTTC
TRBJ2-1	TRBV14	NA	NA	CASSQASEQFF	TGTGCCAGCAGCCAAGCTTCTGAGCAGTTCTTC
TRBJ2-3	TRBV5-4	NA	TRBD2	CASSRYSGRAPDTQYF	TGTGCCAGCAGCAGGTATAGCGGGAGGGCCCCAGATACGCAGTATTTT
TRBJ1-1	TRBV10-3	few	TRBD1	CAISGRQGGAFF	TGTGCCATCAGTGGAAGACAGGGGGGAGCTTTCTTT
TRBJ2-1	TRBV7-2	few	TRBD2	CASSLAATGLGLYNEQFF	TGTGCCAGCAGCTTAGCAGCTACGGGACTAGGACTCTACAATGAGCAGTTCTTC
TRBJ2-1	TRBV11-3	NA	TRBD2	CASSLWSASGANEQFF	TGTGCCAGCAGCTTATGGTCGGCTAGCGGGGCCAATGAGCAGTTCTTC
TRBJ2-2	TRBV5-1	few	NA	CASSLDPITGELFF	TGCGCCAGCAGCTTGGACCCCATCACCGGGGAGCTGTTTTTT
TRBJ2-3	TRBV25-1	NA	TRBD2	CASSEGRLAGGGDTQYF	TGTGCCAGCAGCGAGGGTCGACTAGCGGGAGGTGGAGATACGCAGTATTTT
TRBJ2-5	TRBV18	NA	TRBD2	CASSAGGLGETQYF	TGTGCCAGCTCAGCGGGAGGGCTTGGAGAGACCCAGTACTTC
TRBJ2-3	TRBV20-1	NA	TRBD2	CSARLAGGWDTQYF	TGCAGTGCGCGACTAGCGGGAGGGTGGGATACGCAGTATTTT
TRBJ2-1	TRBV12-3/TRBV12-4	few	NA	CASRAGITRNEQFF	TGTGCCAGCAGAGCCGGGATCACACGCAATGAGCAGTTCTTC
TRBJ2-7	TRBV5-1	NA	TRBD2	CASSMLLAGGTYEQYF	TGCGCCAGCAGCATGCTTTTAGCGGGAGGAACCTACGAGCAGTACTTC
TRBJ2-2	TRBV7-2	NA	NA	CAIDGGLDTGELFF	TGTGCCATAGACGGTGGGCTGGACACCGGGGAGCTGTTTTTT
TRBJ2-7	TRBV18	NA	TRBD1	CASSPGQGALYEQYF	TGTGCCAGCTCACCCGGACAGGGGGCCCTTTACGAGCAGTACTTC
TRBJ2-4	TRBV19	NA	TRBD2	CASSTRLAALAKNIQYF	TGTGCCAGTAGTACTCGTCTAGCGGCCTTAGCCAAAAACATTCAGTACTTC
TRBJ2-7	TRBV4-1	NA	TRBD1	CASSQDRARSYEQYF	TGCGCCAGCAGCCAGGACAGGGCCAGGTCCTACGAGCAGTACTTC
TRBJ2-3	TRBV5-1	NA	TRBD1	CASSPTTGISTDTQYF	TGCGCCAGCAGCCCGACGACAGGGATAAGCACAGATACGCAGTATTTT
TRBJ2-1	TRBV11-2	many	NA	CASSFFPEQFF	TGTGCCAGCAGCTTTTTCCCTGAGCAGTTCTTC
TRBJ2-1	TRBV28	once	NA	CASSLPGTHSYNEQFF	TGTGCCAGCAGTCTCCCCGGGACTCATTCCTACAATGAGCAGTTCTTC
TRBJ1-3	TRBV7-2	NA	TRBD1	CASSRRTGQSGNTIYF	TGTGCCAGCAGCCGTAGGACAGGGCAGAGTGGAAACACCATATATTTT
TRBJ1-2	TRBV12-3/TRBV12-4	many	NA	CASSLGARGYTF	TGTGCCAGCAGTTTGGGGGCGCGAGGCTACACCTTC
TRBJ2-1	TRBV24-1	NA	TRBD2	CATSPSGSLNEQFF	TGTGCCACCAGCCCCAGCGGGAGTCTCAATGAGCAGTTCTTC
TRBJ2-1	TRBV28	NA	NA	CASSPAGQSSYNEQFF	TGTGCCAGCAGCCCTGCAGGTCAGAGCTCCTACAATGAGCAGTTCTTC
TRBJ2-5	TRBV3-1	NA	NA	CASRGDGGIETQYF	TGTGCCAGCAGGGGGGACGGTGGGATCGAGACCCAGTACTTC
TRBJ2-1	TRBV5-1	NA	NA	CASSSLNFNEQFF	TGCGCCAGCAGCTCCCTCAACTTCAATGAGCAGTTCTTC
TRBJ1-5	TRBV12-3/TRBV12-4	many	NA	CASSLAVNQPQHF	TGTGCCAGCAGCTTGGCCGTAAATCAGCCCCAGCATTTT
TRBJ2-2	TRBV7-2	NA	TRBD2	CASSYGTSGMGGELFF	TGTGCCAGCAGCTATGGGACTAGCGGGATGGGCGGGGAGCTGTTTTTT
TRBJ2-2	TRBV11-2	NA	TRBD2	CASSFSSGANTGELFF	TGTGCCAGCAGCTTCTCTAGCGGAGCGAACACCGGGGAGCTGTTTTTT
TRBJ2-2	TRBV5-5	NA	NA	CASSSRGGYETGELFF	TGTGCCAGCAGCTCCCGTGGAGGGTACGAGACCGGGGAGCTGTTTTTT
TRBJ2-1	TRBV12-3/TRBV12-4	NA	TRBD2	CASRPPGLAYNEQFF	TGTGCCAGCAGACCTCCGGGACTAGCGTACAATGAGCAGTTCTTC
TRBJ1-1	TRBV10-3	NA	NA	CAISEWGRASDTEAFF	TGTGCCATCAGTGAGTGGGGGAGGGCCTCGGACACTGAAGCTTTCTTT